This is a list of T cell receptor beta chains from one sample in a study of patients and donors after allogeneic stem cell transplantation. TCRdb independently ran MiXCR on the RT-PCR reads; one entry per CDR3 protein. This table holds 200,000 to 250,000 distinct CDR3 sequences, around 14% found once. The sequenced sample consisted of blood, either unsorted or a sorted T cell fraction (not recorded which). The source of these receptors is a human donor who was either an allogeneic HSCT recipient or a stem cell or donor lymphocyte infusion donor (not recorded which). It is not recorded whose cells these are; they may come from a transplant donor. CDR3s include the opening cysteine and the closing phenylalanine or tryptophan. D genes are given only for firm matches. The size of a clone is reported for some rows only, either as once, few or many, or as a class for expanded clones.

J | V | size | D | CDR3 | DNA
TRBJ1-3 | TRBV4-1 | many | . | CASSHLRTAGSGNTIYF | TGCGCCAGCAGCCACCTCCGGACAGCTGGCTCTGGAAACACCATATATTTT
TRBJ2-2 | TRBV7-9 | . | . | CASSGPIRTHYTGELFF | TGTGCCAGCAGCGGACCCATCCGGACTCACTACACCGGGGAGCTGTTTTTT
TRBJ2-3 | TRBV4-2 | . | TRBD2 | CASSRTSGRTRDTQYF | TGTGCCAGCAGTCGAACTAGCGGGAGGACTCGCGATACGCAGTATTTT
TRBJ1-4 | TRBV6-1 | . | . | CASSETGFGLVKLFF | TGTGCCAGCAGTGAAACAGGGTTCGGTTTAGTAAAACTGTTTTTT
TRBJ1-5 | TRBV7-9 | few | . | CASSLALWLQHF | TGTGCCAGCAGCTTAGCGCTCTGGCTTCAGCATTTT
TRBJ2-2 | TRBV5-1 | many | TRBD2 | CASSQRESFGELFF | TGCGCCAGCAGCCAGCGGGAATCGTTCGGGGAGCTGTTTTTT
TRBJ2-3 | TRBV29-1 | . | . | CSVGDLDTDTQYF | TGCAGCGTTGGGGACCTAGACACAGATACGCAGTATTTT
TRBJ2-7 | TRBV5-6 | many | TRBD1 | CASSYPDRPTYEQYF | TGTGCCAGCAGCTACCCGGACAGGCCTACCTACGAGCAGTACTTC
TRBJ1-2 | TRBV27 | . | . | CASSFAGAIYGYTF | TGTGCCAGCAGTTTTGCAGGGGCCATCTATGGCTACACCTTC
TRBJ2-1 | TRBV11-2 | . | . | CASSLDDAFNEQFF | TGTGCCAGCAGCTTAGATGATGCCTTCAATGAGCAGTTCTTC
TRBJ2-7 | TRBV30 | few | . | CAWSIGQGYEQYF | TGTGCCTGGAGTATTGGACAAGGCTACGAGCAGTACTTC
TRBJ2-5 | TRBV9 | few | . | CASSVTGRQETQYF | TGTGCCAGCAGCGTTACAGGGAGGCAAGAGACCCAGTACTTC
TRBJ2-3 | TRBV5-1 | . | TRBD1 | CASSSRTGRQDTQYF | TGCGCCAGCAGCTCAAGGACAGGGCGGCAAGATACGCAGTATTTT
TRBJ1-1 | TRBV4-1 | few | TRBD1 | CASSPTGATGNTEAFF | TGCGCCAGCAGCCCTACAGGGGCCACAGGGAACACTGAAGCTTTCTTT
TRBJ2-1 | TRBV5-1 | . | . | CASSLAVGAGQFF | TGCGCCAGCAGCTTGGCCGTCGGGGCGGGGCAGTTCTTC
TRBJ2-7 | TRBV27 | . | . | CASSLGSGSSYEQYF | TGCGCCAGCAGCTTGGGGTCAGGTAGCTCCTACGAGCAGTACTTC
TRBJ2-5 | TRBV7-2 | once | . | CASSFGGLRETQYF | TGTGCCAGCAGCTTTGGGGGCCTAAGAGAGACCCAGTACTTC
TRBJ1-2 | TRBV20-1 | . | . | CSARETKYGYTF | TGCAGTGCTAGAGAGACTAAGTATGGCTACACCTTC
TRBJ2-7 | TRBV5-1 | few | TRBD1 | CASSPTGSNYEQYF | TGCGCCAGCAGCCCGACAGGGTCGAACTACGAGCAGTACTTC
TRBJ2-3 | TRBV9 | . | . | CASSVGSGGRKTDTQYF | TGTGCCAGCAGCGTAGGGAGTGGAGGGCGTAAGACAGATACGCAGTATTTT
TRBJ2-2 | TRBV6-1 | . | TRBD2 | CASSKPGTSSTGELFF | TGTGCCAGCAGTAAACCCGGGACTAGCTCCACCGGGGAGCTGTTTTTT
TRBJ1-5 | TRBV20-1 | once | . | CSASGRTPNQPQHF | TGCAGTGCTAGCGGCCGGACCCCCAATCAGCCCCAGCATTTT
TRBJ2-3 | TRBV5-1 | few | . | CASSDDMSSTDTQYF | TGCGCCAGCAGCGACGACATGTCTAGCACAGATACGCAGTATTTT
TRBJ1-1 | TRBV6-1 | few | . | CASKKLGKNTEAFF | TGTGCCAGCAAGAAGTTAGGGAAGAACACTGAAGCTTTCTTT
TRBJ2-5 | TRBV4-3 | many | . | CASSQEGLEEETQYF | TGCGCCAGCAGCCAAGAAGGCCTAGAGGAAGAGACCCAGTACTTC
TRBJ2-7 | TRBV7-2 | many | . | CASSLDRASYEQYF | TGTGCCAGCAGCTTAGACAGGGCTTCCTACGAGCAGTACTTC
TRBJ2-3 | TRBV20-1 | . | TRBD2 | CSARARALAGETQYF | TGCAGTGCTAGAGCACGGGCGCTAGCGGGAGAAACGCAGTATTTT
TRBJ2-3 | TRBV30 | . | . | CAFVQSDTQYF | TGTGCCTTCGTACAGTCAGATACGCAGTATTTT
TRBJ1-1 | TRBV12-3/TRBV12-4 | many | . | CASSQIGGGEAFF | TGTGCCAGCAGTCAGATTGGAGGGGGAGAAGCTTTCTTT
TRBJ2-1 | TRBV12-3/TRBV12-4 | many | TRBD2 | CASSPGYSGGSFF | TGTGCCAGCAGTCCGGGATATAGCGGGGGGAGCTTCTTC
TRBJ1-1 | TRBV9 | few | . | CASRAGLGGTEAFF | TGTGCCAGCAGAGCGGGATTAGGGGGCACTGAAGCTTTCTTT
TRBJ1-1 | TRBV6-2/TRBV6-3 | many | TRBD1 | CASSYSPDRGNTEAFF | TGTGCCAGCAGTTACTCTCCTGACAGGGGGAACACTGAAGCTTTCTTT
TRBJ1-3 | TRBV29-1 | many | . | CSVELGLGNTIYF | TGCAGCGTTGAATTGGGACTGGGAAACACCATATATTTT
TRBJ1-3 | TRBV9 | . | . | CASSPGEGAYSGNTIYF | TGTGCCAGCAGCCCCGGCGAGGGCGCTTACTCTGGAAACACCATATATTTT
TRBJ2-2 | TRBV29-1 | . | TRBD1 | CSVSLQGVGTGELFF | TGCAGCGTTAGTTTGCAGGGGGTTGGAACCGGGGAGCTGTTTTTT
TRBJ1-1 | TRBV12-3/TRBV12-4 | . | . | CASTNYRGGAFF | TGTGCCAGCACCAACTACCGGGGGGGAGCTTTCTTT
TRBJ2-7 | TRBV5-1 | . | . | CASSLADYYYEQYF | TGCGCCAGCAGCTTGGCGGATTACTACTACGAGCAGTACTTC
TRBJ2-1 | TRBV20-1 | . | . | CSAQSYRYNEQFF | TGCAGTGCTCAAAGCTACAGGTACAATGAGCAGTTCTTC
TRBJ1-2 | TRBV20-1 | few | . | CSARLPYGYTF | TGCAGTGCTCGTCTCCCCTATGGCTACACCTTC
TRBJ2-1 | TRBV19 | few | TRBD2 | CASSIGTSGTEQFF | TGTGCCAGTAGTATCGGGACTAGCGGGACTGAGCAGTTCTTC
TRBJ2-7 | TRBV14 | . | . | CASSQADNLLYEQYF | TGTGCCAGCAGCCAAGCCGACAACCTCCTCTACGAGCAGTACTTC
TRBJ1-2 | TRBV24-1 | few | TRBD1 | CATSDFPGQENYGYTF | TGTGCCACCAGTGATTTTCCGGGACAGGAAAACTATGGCTACACCTTC
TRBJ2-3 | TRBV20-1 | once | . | CSARPSYVVDTQYF | TGCAGTGCTAGGCCTAGCTATGTTGTAGATACGCAGTATTTT
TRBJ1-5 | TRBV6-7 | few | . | CASSYPGRLRAGHSNQPQHF | TGTGCCAGCAGTTACCCCGGGCGGTTGCGGGCAGGGCATAGCAATCAGCCCCAGCATTTT
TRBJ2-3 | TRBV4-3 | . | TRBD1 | CASSPHPGQRTDTQYF | TGCGCCAGCAGCCCACACCCGGGACAGAGAACAGATACGCAGTATTTT
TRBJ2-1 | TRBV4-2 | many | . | CASSQDTRGKGEQFF | TGTGCCAGCAGCCAAGACACTAGGGGAAAGGGTGAGCAGTTCTTC
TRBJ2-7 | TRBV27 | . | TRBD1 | CASSSLRTGTGPYEQYF | TGTGCCAGCAGCAGTTTACGGACAGGGACGGGGCCCTACGAGCAGTACTTC
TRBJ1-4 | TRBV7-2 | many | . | CASSLAHITNEKLFF | TGTGCCAGCAGCTTAGCTCACATTACTAATGAAAAACTGTTTTTT
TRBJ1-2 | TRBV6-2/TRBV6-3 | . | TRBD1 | CASSEQGDYGYTF | TGTGCCAGCAGTGAACAGGGGGACTATGGCTACACCTTC
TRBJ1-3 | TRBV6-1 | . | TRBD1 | CASNSAGTGGHHGNTIYF | TGTGCCAGCAACAGCGCCGGGACAGGGGGCCATCATGGAAACACCATATATTTT
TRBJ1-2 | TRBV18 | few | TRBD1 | CASSPTQGAYDGYTF | TGTGCCAGCTCACCAACCCAGGGGGCGTATGATGGCTACACCTTC
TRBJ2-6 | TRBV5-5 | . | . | CASSSEDAGANVLTF | TGTGCCAGCAGCTCGGAAGACGCTGGGGCCAACGTCCTGACTTTC
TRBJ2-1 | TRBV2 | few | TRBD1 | CASSRQGLGNEQFF | TGTGCCAGCAGCAGACAGGGTCTTGGTAATGAGCAGTTCTTC
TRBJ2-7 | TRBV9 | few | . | CASSVDRTARSSYEQYF | TGTGCCAGCAGCGTAGACCGGACCGCCAGGAGCTCCTACGAGCAGTACTTC
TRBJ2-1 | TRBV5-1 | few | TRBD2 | CASTLGASGRGYEQFF | TGCGCCAGCACCCTGGGGGCTAGCGGGAGGGGCTATGAGCAGTTCTTC
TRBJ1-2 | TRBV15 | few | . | CATSRDLRASEYGYTF | TGTGCCACCAGCAGAGACCTTCGGGCTTCGGAGTATGGCTACACCTTC
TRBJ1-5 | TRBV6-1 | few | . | CASRRDVSNQPQHF | TGTGCCAGCAGAAGAGACGTTAGCAATCAGCCCCAGCATTTT
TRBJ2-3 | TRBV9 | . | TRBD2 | CASSLGGSGTDTQYF | TGTGCCAGCAGCCTGGGCGGGAGCGGCACAGATACGCAGTATTTT
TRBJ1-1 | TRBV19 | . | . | CASSRGRDSASTEAFF | TGTGCCAGTAGTAGGGGCAGGGACTCGGCGTCCACTGAAGCTTTCTTT